Presented here are 30 T cell receptor beta chains from one specimen sequenced in a study of tissue T cells after allogeneic stem cell transplantation. Here immunoSEQ multiplex PCR was the method, and the copy in TCRdb shows in-frame clones only, minus some. The profile covers about 1,300 clones, with roughly 73% appearing a single time and 24% taken by the ten largest. The sequences come from stomach tissue, collected at autopsy. These receptor sequences come from a male patient aged 40 to 70 with steroid-refractory graft-versus-host disease after an allogeneic stem cell transplant. Some T cells may trace back to the graft donor.

The J gene is TRBJ2-1, the V gene TRBV12-3 or TRBV12-4, with D perhaps given as TRBD1 or TRBD2 (5 bases each). Trimming left V 6 bases short and J 9 bases short, with 12 bases between. CDR3 length: 12 amino acids. As DNA, the CDR3 is TGTGCCAGCAGGGGGGTCCGCGGTGAGCAGTTCTTC. Amino acid sequence: CASRGVRGEQFF.

Sample share makes this clone large. This chain uses TRBV7-9 with TRBJ1-2; no clear D. The CDR3 is made up of 11 amino acids. V was cut by 1 base and J by 11 bases, with 8 bases left in between. CDR1 SEHNR and CDR2 FQNEAQ come from the germline V gene (reference sequence). DNA of the CDR3: TGTGCCAGCAGCTTAGAAGGTGGATACACCTTC. It specifies CASSLEGGYTF.

The chain's CDR3 is CASSPLAKVHTEAFF. The CDR3 bases are TGTGCCAGCTCACCCTTGGCGAAGGTTCACACTGAAGCTTTCTTT. V usage is TRBV18 and J usage is TRBJ1-1, with unresolved D. CDR1 and CDR2 (germline): KGHSH, LQKENI. This CDR3 has 15 residues. V lost 3 bases to trimming and J lost 3 bases, with 14 bases between them.

In this sample, this clone is large (0.1 to 1%). The V and J genes are TRBV19 and TRBJ2-1, with TRBD1 identical over 7 bases. CDR1 is LNHDA and CDR2 is SQIVND in the germline V gene (reference sequence). There are 12 residues in the CDR3. The V and J ends lost 5 bases and 14 bases, in that order; junction bases with no gene match: 9. CDR3 amino acids: CASSQQTGREFF. For the CDR3, the DNA is TGTGCCAGTAGTCAACAGACAGGGCGTGAGTTCTTC.

The chain couples TRBV4-3 to TRBJ1-3, with D possibly being TRBD1 (6 bases). The V and J ends lost 0 bases and 4 bases respectively, with 13 bases between them. CDR1 and CDR2 from the germline V gene are LGHNA and YSLEER. The CDR3 runs 16 residues. The DNA of the CDR3 is TGCGCCAGCAGCCAAGATGCAGGGGCCCGAGGAAACACCATATATTTT. It is translated as CASSQDAGARGNTIYF.

The V call is TRBV5-1, the J call TRBJ2-7; no clear D gene. The CDR3 consists of 14 residues. V lost 2 bases and J 2 bases, leaving 11 bases between the germline ends. Germline CDR1 and CDR2: SGHRS and YFSETQ. CDR3: CASSFTGPTYEQYF. The CDR3 nucleotides read TGCGCCAGCAGCTTTACCGGGCCTACCTACGAGCAGTACTTC. The complete variable domain, with remaining parts taken from reference TRBV5-1 and TRBJ2-7, reads KAGVTQTPRYLIKTRGQQVTLSCSPISGHRSVSWYQQTPGQGLQFLFEYFSETQRNKGNFPGRFSGRQFSNSRSEMNVSTLELGDSALYLCASSFTGPTYEQYFGPGTRLTVT.

The chain combines TRBV19 with TRBJ1-2, with 7 bases fitting TRBD1. In germline, CDR1 is LNHDA, CDR2 SQIVND (reference sequence). J gave up 6 bases and V 4 bases, and 11 bases lay outside the gene matches. CDR3 length: 15 residues. CDR3 nucleotide sequence: TGTGCCAGTAGTAGAGCGGGGTCCGGGACAGATGGCTACACCTTC. Its protein is CASSRAGSGTDGYTF.

This clone was picked up a small number of times. The genes are TRBV6-2 or TRBV6-3 and TRBJ2-7; a weak D match, TRBD1 (5 bases). The CDR3 extends over 15 amino acids. Looked up from germline, CDR1 is MNHEY and CDR2 is SVGEGT. V was cut by 2 bases and J by 5 bases, with 16 bases left in between. The CDR3 protein is CASSYVGQVRHEQYF. CDR3 DNA sequence: TGTGCCAGCAGTTACGTAGGACAAGTCCGCCACGAGCAGTACTTC.

The chain joins TRBV27 to TRBJ2-1; possibly TRBD1 for D (5 bases). V was shortened by 10 bases and J by 8 bases, with 12 bases between the two germline ends. CDR3 length: 11 residues. Germline values: CDR1 MNHEY, CDR2 SMNVEV (reference sequence). This chain's CDR3 is CATIRADEQFF. In DNA form, the CDR3 reads TGTGCCACGATCAGGGCCGATGAGCAGTTCTTC.

The V call is TRBV2, the J call TRBJ2-3, with 7 nucleotides matching TRBD1. This CDR3 contains 14 residues. V shed 6 bases and J 1 base; nucleotides not matched to a gene: 4. From germline, CDR1 is SNHLY and CDR2 FYNNEI. The CDR3 nucleotides read TGTGCCAGCAGCTGGGACAGACGCACAGATACGCAGTATTTT. Amino acids: CASSWDRRTDTQYF.

The chain combines TRBV12-3 or TRBV12-4 with TRBJ1-4; D is ambiguous. V dropped 6 bases and J dropped 5 bases, with 7 bases sitting between them. The CDR3 loop spans 12 amino acids. The chain's CDR3 is CASRGFNEKLFF. DNA for the CDR3: TGTGCCAGCAGGGGGTTCAATGAAAAACTGTTTTTT.

The chain links TRBV7-2 to TRBJ1-2; D perhaps matches TRBD1 (5 bases). V lost 1 base and J lost 4, with 16 bases in between. The CDR3 extends over 16 amino acids. The germline CDR1 and CDR2 sequences are SGHTA and FQGNSA. This CDR3 is CASSLEKGPSPYGYTF. CDR3 DNA: TGTGCCAGCAGCTTAGAGAAGGGGCCTTCTCCCTATGGCTACACCTTC.

The chain carries TRBV24-1 and TRBJ2-6, with D maybe TRBD1 (5 bases). Germline assignment: CDR1 KGHDR and CDR2 SFDVKD. V lost 3 bases and J lost 1, with 6 bases in between. The CDR3 has 15 amino acids. DNA of the CDR3: TGTGCCACCAGTGATAGGGGTTCTGGGGCCAACGTCCTGACTTTC. This sequence encodes CATSDRGSGANVLTF.

This clone was recorded only once. The chain recombines TRBV27 with TRBJ2-3; the match to TRBD2 covers 8 bases. The ends lost 5 bases at V and 0 bases at J; junction bases unmatched: 19. Germline V gives CDR1 MNHEY, CDR2 SMNVEV (reference sequence). The CDR3 runs to 20 residues. The CDR3 reads CASSPLGGGRPGRSTDTQYF. CDR3 bases: TGTGCCAGCAGTCCCCTCGGCGGGGGGCGCCCCGGGCGTAGCACAGATACGCAGTATTTT.

This clone was recorded a few times. V and J are TRBV5-6 and TRBJ1-2; D is uncertain. This CDR3 has 14 residues. Trimming shortened V by 1 base and J by 4 bases, and 11 bases separated the two germline ends. CDR1 and CDR2 (germline): SGHDT, YYEEEE. The CDR3 reads CASSLWSEIYGYTF. The CDR3 bases are TGTGCCAGCAGCTTGTGGTCGGAGATCTATGGCTACACCTTC.

This rearrangement joins TRBV9 to TRBJ2-3; 10 bases agree with TRBD2. Per germline, CDR1 SGDLS and CDR2 YYNGEE. V lost 4 bases, J lost 5 bases, and 4 bases stayed unmatched. The CDR3 runs to 14 residues. The CDR3 region has the DNA TGTGCCAGCAGCTCATCTAGCGGGGGAGATACGCAGTATTTT. It translates to CASSSSSGGDTQYF.

This clone was seen more than once but under ten times. V usage is TRBV19 and J usage is TRBJ1-1; D gene uncertain. Trimming removed 6 bases at V and 3 bases at J, with 14 bases between. The CDR3 spans 14 residues. Germline CDR1 reads LNHDA; CDR2 reads SQIVND (reference sequence). DNA of the CDR3: TGTGCCAGTAGCCAACGGACGTTAGACACTGAAGCTTTCTTT. It encodes CASSQRTLDTEAFF. Together with reference TRBV19 and TRBJ1-1, the CDR3 gives the full variable domain: DGGITQSPKYLFRKEGQNVTLSCEQNLNHDAMYWYRQDPGQGLRLIYYSQIVNDFQKGDIAEGYSVSREKKESFPLTVTSAQKNPTAFYLCASSQRTLDTEAFFGQGTRLTVV.

J is TRBJ2-3 and V is TRBV6-5, with D hard to call. The CDR3 is 12 amino acids. Germline V lookup: CDR1 MNHEY, CDR2 SVGAGI. The V gene lost 0 bases and the J gene lost 11 bases, with 9 bases spanning the gap. The CDR3 spells CASSYSGFKQYF. In DNA form, the CDR3 reads TGTGCCAGCAGTTACTCAGGGTTCAAGCAGTATTTT.

The chain couples TRBV2 to TRBJ1-5, with D uncertain. This CDR3 is 15 amino acids long. Germline values: CDR1 SNHLY, CDR2 FYNNEI. The V end was cut by 4 bases, the J end by 3 bases, with 13 bases between. As DNA, the CDR3 is TGTGCCAGCAGTGTTGGGCTGGGAAACAATCAGCCCCAGCATTTT. This codes for CASSVGLGNNQPQHF.

The chain joins TRBV11-2 to TRBJ2-1; 14 positions agree with TRBD2. This CDR3 spans 14 amino acids. The V gene's germline CDR1 is SGHAT and CDR2 FQNNGV. Germline trimming cut 5 bases from V and 9 bases from J; bases unmatched to any gene: 3. CDR3 region: CASSPGLAGVEQFF. The CDR3 DNA is TGTGCCAGCAGCCCGGGACTAGCGGGGGTTGAGCAGTTCTTC. The full variable domain, its missing parts supplied by reference TRBV11-2 and TRBJ2-1, is EAGVAQSPRYKIIEKRQSVAFWCNPISGHATLYWYQQILGQGPKLLIQFQNNGVVDDSQLPKDRFSAERLKGVDSTLKIQPAKLEDSAVYLCASSPGLAGVEQFFGPGTRLTVL.

Here the CDR3 DNA reads TGTGCCAGCAGTTTTTCTAGCGGGGGGGAAAGTGAGCAGTTCTTC. Protein: CASSFSSGGESEQFF. The chain has TRBV27 and TRBJ2-1, with 12 bases aligning to TRBD2. Per germline, CDR1 MNHEY and CDR2 SMNVEV (reference sequence). With V trimmed by 3 bases and J by 9 bases, 6 bases remained unmatched. The CDR3 runs to 15 residues.

There are a few counts of this clone. This sequence joins TRBV6-5 and TRBJ2-7; possible D gene TRBD1, 6 bases. The length of the CDR3 is 16 residues. Germline-derived CDR1 and CDR2 are MNHEY and SVGAGI. V gave up 0 bases and J gave up 5 bases, with 17 bases separating them. CDR3 sequence: CASSYSRVGALDEQYF. The DNA of the CDR3 is TGTGCCAGCAGTTACTCGCGGGTGGGGGCATTGGACGAGCAGTACTTC.

The CDR3 nucleotides read TGTGCCAGCAGCCTCGGACTAGCGGGGGGCCAAGAGACCCAGTACTTC. Protein: CASSLGLAGGQETQYF. The chain employs TRBV4-2 and TRBJ2-5; 14 bases align to TRBD2. V lost 4 bases, J lost 1 base, and 2 bases stayed unmatched. Per germline, CDR1 LGHNA and CDR2 YNFKEQ. The CDR3 sequence is 16 residues long.

The gene calls are TRBV11-2 and TRBJ2-5; weak D call: TRBD2 (5 bases). V lost 1 base and J lost 5, with 14 bases in between. CDR3 length equals 15 residues. Per the germline V gene, CDR1 is SGHAT and CDR2 is FQNNGV. The CDR3 sequence is CASSLATGLGETQYF. DNA of the CDR3: TGTGCCAGCAGCTTAGCTACGGGGTTGGGTGAGACCCAGTACTTC.

The rearrangement joins TRBV13 to TRBJ1-2, with TRBD1 matching 9 bases. CDR1 PRHDT and CDR2 FYEKMQ come from the germline V gene (reference sequence). The CDR3 runs to 15 residues. Trimming took 5 bases from V and 4 from J; bases not matched to a gene: 8. CDR3 loop: CASSQGQGIVYGYTF. CDR3 in DNA: TGTGCCAGCAGCCAAGGACAGGGGATCGTCTATGGCTACACCTTC.

V and J are TRBV4-3 and TRBJ2-1, with 8 bases aligning to TRBD2. The V gene end was trimmed by 6 bases and the J gene end by 4 bases; junction bases not matched to a gene: 11. Per germline, CDR1 LGHNA and CDR2 YSLEER. The CDR3 totals 16 residues. DNA of the CDR3: TGCGCCAGCAGGGCAAAAACGGGGGGGCTGTACAATGAGCAGTTCTTC. Its translation: CASRAKTGGLYNEQFF.

The chain joins TRBV7-9 to TRBJ1-4; 7 nucleotides match TRBD1. The V and J ends lost 10 bases and 8 bases, in that order; junction bases with no gene match: 7. This CDR3 is built from 12 residues. Germline V gene lookup returns CDR1 SEHNR and CDR2 FQNEAQ (reference sequence). DNA for the CDR3: TGTGCCACCGGGACAGAATTAGAAAAACTGTTTTTT. Translation: CATGTELEKLFF.

V is TRBV5-1 and J is TRBJ2-5; D call uncertain. Germline V gene sequence: CDR1 SGHRS, CDR2 YFSETQ. The CDR3 consists of 16 residues. V dropped 0 bases and J dropped 5 bases, with 17 bases sitting between them. This CDR3 is CASSLGFAGLGETQYF. CDR3 sequence (DNA): TGCGCCAGCAGCTTGGGGTTTGCCGGGTTGGGCGAGACCCAGTACTTC. The full variable domain, in which reference TRBV5-1 and TRBJ2-5 provide the parts outside the CDR3, is KAGVTQTPRYLIKTRGQQVTLSCSPISGHRSVSWYQQTPGQGLQFLFEYFSETQRNKGNFPGRFSGRQFSNSRSEMNVSTLELGDSALYLCASSLGFAGLGETQYFGPGTRLLVL.

The chain couples TRBV10-3 to TRBJ2-7, with a tentative D call TRBD2 (6 bases). Germline V CDR1 and CDR2: ENHRY, SYGVKD. The V gene lost 4 bases and the J gene lost 4 bases, with 8 bases spanning the gap. The CDR3 is 12 residues long. DNA of the CDR3: TGTGCCATCAGTGGGGGGGAGTACGAGCAGTACTTC. It codes for CAISGGEYEQYF.

This chain links TRBV4-3 with TRBJ2-1, with TRBD2 matching 12 bases. This CDR3 region has 18 residues. The germline CDR1 and CDR2 sequences are LGHNA and YSLEER. With V trimmed by 0 bases and J by 2 bases, 5 bases remained unmatched. In DNA form, the CDR3 reads TGCGCCAGCAGCCAAGATGGGCCTAGCGGGGGGGCCTACAATGAGCAGTTCTTC. Residues: CASSQDGPSGGAYNEQFF.